This TCR beta chain originates from a study of beta chain features in type 1 diabetes. This clone was observed a handful of times. The target antigen is unknown. The junction departs from germline at one end; a sequencing error may be responsible. Reverse transcribing all isolated RNA meant expressed TCRB transcripts were sequenced. The assay was immunoSEQ multiplex PCR, and TCRdb's table has in-frame clones only and misses some. The table shows over 20,000 clones, with approximately 57% occurring only once. The germline CDR1 and CDR2 sequences are KGHSH and LQKENI. The CDR3 length is 13 residues. The study's findings and limits: Type 1 diabetes patients had TCRB CDR3s that were shorter (moderately but significantly so) in all four CD4+ subsets.

Sequencing input: stem cell memory CD4+ T cells from blood. This rearrangement joins TRBV18 to TRBJ2-1; TRBD2 might be the D (5 bases). This clonotype was obtained from a man between 18 and 29 years old with type 1 diabetes. CDR3 coding DNA: TGTGCCAGCTCATCACAGACTAATTTTGAGCGGTTCTTC. Translated: CASSSQTNFERFF.